What follows is one T cell receptor (beta chain) and its context. This clonotype was picked up many times. What this receptor recognizes is not known. Per-base quality was not reported, and no clone a single base away is much larger than it. This record belongs to a study of T cells in Graves' hyperthyroidism and ophthalmopathy (dated by TCRdb to about 2019). The study in broad terms: Peripheral blood samples were taken at initial diagnosis, before any treatment was given. Once sampling was done, hyperthyroidism patients were given methimazole at a starting dose of 30 mg daily, whereas ophthalmopathy patients were given high-dose intravenous methylprednisolone. According to the paper, TCR Vbeta CDR3 sequencing was carried out on over 130 peripheral blood samples, which came from fewer than 50 ophthalmopathy, under 80 hyperthyroidism and approximately 17 progressor patients. TCR V-J signatures able to tell the groups apart were searched for in a discovery cohort of 90 to 100 patients, of whom over 40 had Graves' ophthalmopathy and about 60 had stable Graves' hyperthyroidism. Thyroid tissue and blood T-cell repertoires from six or seven Graves' hyperthyroidism patients were also compared in the study. The approximately 100 discovery patients were divided at random into training and test sets in a 7:3 ratio. An independent validation cohort of about 19 hyperthyroidism patients and 17 patients who later progressed to ophthalmopathy tested prospective prediction of ophthalmopathy. Study-wide conclusions, independent of this receptor: No statistical method was used to set the sample size in advance, and investigators knew the group allocation. In cross-validation, a model built on a 13 V-J signature told ophthalmopathy apart from stable hyperthyroidism with 85% to 90% sensitivity and approximately 84% specificity, and in testing the same model reached 80%/75%. Most expanded thyroid clonotypes (frequency above 0.001) were also detected in blood, suggesting blood repertoires may reflect thyroid immune responses. In validation, the model predicted progression to ophthalmopathy with around 71% sensitivity and about 73% specificity, a median of 6.5 months before onset.

Amplification of TCR beta CDR3 regions was carried out from RNA transcripts. A first-round RT-PCR of the TCR CDR3 used the HTBI primer set with the Qiagen OneStep RT-PCR kit. The libraries were constructed in a second round of multiplex PCR and then size-selected and purified. Paired-end sequencing of the libraries was performed with 100 bp reads on an Illumina HiSeq2000. In the source study's methods: SOAPnuke was used to process the raw data, with reads discarded if the reads contained adapters or uncalled bases, had a mean Phred below 15, or lacked an exact constant-primer or identifier match. High-quality paired reads were merged with COPE v1.2.5, and unique nucleotide sequences were defined as clonotypes. Clonotypes were aligned to IMGT TRBV, TRBD and TRBJ reference segments using MiTCR v1.1. The analysis included only V-J combinations with a frequency above 0.0001, which together covered roughly 99% of the repertoires. The TCS score was defined as F50 (clonal expansion) divided by E x V (chaos), with BLOSUM62-based TCRdist calculated between CDR3 peptides within each V-J. Welch's t-statistics and random forest reduced roughly 530 V-J features to 13, which were used in a naive Bayes classifier (R e1071). TCRdb ran its own pipeline on the public reads, namely fastp trimming at Q25 and MiXCR clone calling, and kept in-frame beta chains. Rows with a matching CDR3 protein are joined into one entry that keeps the most common DNA and genes. The V and J calls were determined by TCRdb, not by the authors. This sample comprises fewer than 450,000 distinct CDR3 sequences, about 17% of them detected only once. Of the sample, about a third is held by the ten largest clones.

Hyperthyroidism patients were aged 18 to 65 years and newly diagnosed, with disease duration of less than 2 months. Any patient with an uncontrolled infection, another autoimmune disease, pregnancy or lactation was excluded. Diagnoses were based on clinical symptoms, serum thyroxine and TRAb, thyroid ultrasound and orbital computed tomography. For progressor patients, blood was drawn at the first diagnosis of hyperthyroidism, before any ophthalmopathy symptoms had appeared. Ficoll-Paque density gradient centrifugation was used to isolate PBMCs from 10 ml of fresh peripheral blood. Progressor patients were initially diagnosed with Graves' hyperthyroidism and developed ophthalmopathy during follow-up. Total RNA was extracted with Trizol reagent, and quality was checked on an Agilent 2100 Bioanalyzer. V is cut by 6 bases and J by 0 bases, and the space between the germline ends is 13 bases. Sequences MDHEN (CDR1) and SYDVKM (CDR2) are obtained from the germline V gene. The CDR3 covers 15 residues, taking in both the cysteine and the phenylalanine. Only the CDR3 region is kept as DNA, spanning 45 bases read in frame from base 1.

The rearrangement combines TRBV28 with TRBJ2-3; perhaps TRBD2 is the D gene, with 5 bases matching. The sequence was collected from a woman younger than 45 with Graves' hyperthyroidism that later progressed to Graves' ophthalmopathy. Sample: blood. This receptor carries the CDR3 CASSYKAASTDTQYF. The DNA sequence is given as TGTGCCAGCAGCTACAAAGCGGCTAGCACAGATACGCAGTATTTT. The full variable domain, completed from the reference TRBV28 and TRBJ2-3 proteins outside the CDR3, reads DVKVTQSSRYLVKRTGEKVFLECVQDMDHENMFWYRQDPGLGLRLIYFSYDVKMKEKGDIPEGYSVSREKKERFSLILESASTNQTSMYLCASSYKAASTDTQYFGPGTRLTVL.